This T cell receptor (beta chain) was profiled in a study of blood T cell repertoires in COVID-19. Profiling relied on immunoSEQ multiplex PCR, and the TCRdb table lists in-frame clones only, not all of them. The table records approximately 30,000 clones, roughly 90% of them present only once. V was clipped by 5 bases and J by 6 bases; unmatched bases: 10. The length of the CDR3 is 16 residues. Per germline, CDR1 SGHTA and CDR2 FQGNSA. This clone was seen just once. What was sequenced was peripheral blood. The gene calls are TRBV7-2 and TRBJ2-1; 10 bases fit TRBD1. The clonotype was recovered from a woman between 40 and 55 years old with active or convalescent COVID-19. For the CDR3, the DNA is TGTGCCAGCAGCCCCCGCCGGGACAGGGGTACCAATGAGCAGTTCTTC. It encodes CASSPRRDRGTNEQFF.